These T cell receptor beta chains were read from a single sample in a study of identifying expanded T cells in peripheral blood. The data were produced by immunoSEQ multiplex PCR, yet TCRdb's version contains in-frame clones alone and is incomplete. The repertoire includes about 89,000 clones, approximately 88% of them detected once, and 4% sits in the top ten. Sequencing used blood. These TCRs come from a person aged 18 to 75 in good health. CDR3s include the opening cysteine and the closing phenylalanine or tryptophan. D genes are given only for firm matches. Clone size is given for some rows only: seen once, a few or many times, or a class if the clone is expanded.

>TRBJ2-1|TRBV6-5|TRBD2|-
CASSYLAGAYNEQFF
TGTGCCAGCAGTTACCTAGCGGGAGCCTACAATGAGCAGTTCTTC
>TRBJ2-7|TRBV10-2|-|-
CASSEHWSSYEQYF
TGCGCCAGCAGTGAGCACTGGTCCTCCTACGAGCAGTACTTC
>TRBJ2-7|TRBV30|-|-
CAWSQASEQYF
TGTGCCTGGAGCCAAGCCAGCGAGCAGTACTTC
>TRBJ2-3|TRBV4-2|-|-
CASSHVRHRDTDTQYF
TGTGCCAGCAGCCATGTACGTCACAGGGACACAGATACGCAGTATTTT
>TRBJ2-3|TRBV27|TRBD2|-
CASKAGVPTYTQYF
TGTGCCAGCAAAGCGGGAGTGCCCACCTATACGCAGTATTTT
>TRBJ1-2|TRBV30|-|-
CAWSSPSGRYYGYTF
TGTGCCTGGAGTTCCCCCTCAGGGCGTTACTATGGCTACACCTTC
>TRBJ1-5|TRBV18|-|-
CASSPSESQPQHF
TGTGCCAGCTCACCATCGGAGAGTCAGCCCCAGCATTTT
>TRBJ1-2|TRBV6-5|-|-
CASSPTRNYGYTF
TGTGCCAGCAGCCCAACTCGGAACTATGGCTACACCTTC
>TRBJ2-7|TRBV11-2|-|-
CASSFSSRETYEQYF
TGTGCCAGCAGCTTTAGTTCCAGGGAGACCTACGAGCAGTACTTT
>TRBJ2-7|TRBV13|-|-
CASSRQTPYEQYF
TGTGCCAGCAGCCGTCAGACCCCCTACGAGCAGTACTTC
>TRBJ2-5|TRBV5-1|TRBD2|-
CASSLSGTSGGRETQYF
TGCGCCAGCAGCTTGTCTGGGACTAGCGGGGGGAGAGAGACCCAGTACTTC
>TRBJ2-3|TRBV7-3|-|-
CASSLAGPGGTDTQYF
TGTGCCAGCAGCTTAGCCGGCCCGGGGGGCACAGATACGCAGTATTTT
>TRBJ1-3|TRBV7-2|TRBD1|few
CASSTPTGRSGNTIYF
TGTGCCAGCAGCACCCCGACAGGGCGCTCTGGAAACACCATATATTTT
>TRBJ2-7|TRBV28|-|-
CASSVGGLLMAEQYF
TGTGCCAGCAGTGTTGGGGGGCTCTTAATGGCCGAGCAGTACTTC
>TRBJ2-2|TRBV10-3|TRBD1|-
CAIRSDREDTGELFF
TGTGCCATCAGGTCGGACAGGGAGGACACCGGGGAGCTGTTTTTT
>TRBJ2-5|TRBV10-3|TRBD2|once
CAISEGTSGETQYF
TGTGCCATCAGTGAGGGGACTAGCGGTGAGACCCAGTACTTC
>TRBJ1-2|TRBV28|TRBD1|-
CASSLQGTNYGYTF
TGTGCCAGCAGCTTACAGGGGACTAACTATGGCTACACCTTC